A single sample is the source of the 28 T cell receptor beta chains below, sequenced in a study of T cell repertoires in cytomegalovirus infection. TCRdb re-analysed the reads in MiXCR, keeping a single row per CDR3 protein. The table shows about half a million distinct CDR3 sequences, with roughly a third occurring only once. Which antigens these TCRs recognize remains unknown. The specimen was cultured PBMCs, collected from culture after CMV antigen stimulation. The receptors here all came from a human donor in good health (CMV status not recorded). Some clones in this sample may be carry-over from other donors' samples.

The chain couples TRBV12-3 or TRBV12-4 to TRBJ2-3; perhaps TRBD2 as D (6 bases). The CDR3 loop spans 14 amino acids. V was shortened by 7 bases and J by 0 bases, with 11 bases between the two germline ends. The CDR3 sequence: CASTFGSSTDTQYF. CDR3 DNA: TGTGCCAGCACCTTCGGGAGCAGCACAGATACGCAGTATTTT.

This clonotype was detected only a few times. V usage is TRBV14 and J usage is TRBJ1-2; D gene ambiguous. V gave up 1 base and J gave up 2 bases, with 5 bases separating them. This CDR3 region has 13 residues. Germline loops: CDR1 SGHDN, CDR2 FVKESK. The CDR3 sequence is CASSQVGNYGYTF. The CDR3 nucleotides read TGTGCCAGCAGCCAAGTGGGGAACTATGGCTACACCTTC.

This clonotype was counted many times. The chain carries TRBV7-2 and TRBJ2-2; D perhaps matches TRBD1 (5 bases). Per the germline V gene, CDR1 is SGHTA and CDR2 is FQGNSA. Trimming shortened V by 5 bases and J by 2 bases, and 18 bases separated the two germline ends. The CDR3 is 17 amino acids. The CDR3 DNA is TGTGCCAGCAGCACCCGTGGAGTAGACAGAAACACCGGGGAGCTGTTTTTT. It is translated as CASSTRGVDRNTGELFF.

The chain recombines TRBV6-2 or TRBV6-3 with TRBJ2-4; weak D call: TRBD2 (5 bases). This CDR3 contains 15 residues. Trimming removed 7 bases from V and 5 bases from J, with 18 bases in between. Germline CDR1 and CDR2: MNHEY and SVGEGT. The CDR3 nucleotides are TGTGCCAGCAACCCCAGGACTTTTCCGGAAAACATTCAGTACTTC. Translation: CASNPRTFPENIQYF.

A few counts support this clonotype. V usage is TRBV12-5 and J usage is TRBJ1-5, with 9 bases lining up with TRBD1. The CDR3 is made up of 13 amino acids. CDR1 LGHNT and CDR2 FRNRAP come from the germline V gene. J was trimmed by 11 bases and V by 6 bases; bases with no gene match: 8. CDR3: CASGPPDRGTQHF. DNA for the CDR3: TGTGCTAGTGGCCCCCCCGACAGGGGGACCCAGCATTTT. The whole variable domain, filled in from reference TRBV12-5 and TRBJ1-5, reads DARVTQTPRHKVTEMGQEVTMRCQPILGHNTVFWYRQTMMQGLELLAYFRNRAPLDDSGMPKDRFSAEMPDATLATLKIQPSEPRDSAVYFCASGPPDRGTQHFGDGTRLSIL.

The chain recombines TRBV7-9 with TRBJ1-1, with 9 bases matching TRBD1. The CDR3 is 16 amino acids. Germline V gives CDR1 SEHNR, CDR2 FQNEAQ (reference sequence). Trimming removed 1 base from V and 4 bases from J; junction bases left unmatched: 7. The CDR3 nucleotides are TGTGCCAGCAGCTTAGATCCGGGACAGGGCTCCACTGAAGCTTTCTTT. Protein sequence: CASSLDPGQGSTEAFF.

Only a few counts were recorded for this clonotype. The chain couples TRBV7-2 to TRBJ2-3, with TRBD2 as a possible D gene (6 bases). The CDR3 loop spans 15 amino acids. Between the trimmed V and J ends, which lost 1 base and 0 bases, there was a span of 8 bases. From germline, CDR1 is SGHTA and CDR2 FQGNSA. In nucleotides, the CDR3 is TGTGCCAGCAGCTTAGGCGGGATGAGCACAGATACGCAGTATTTT. Encoded protein: CASSLGGMSTDTQYF.

This clonotype was recorded only once. The rearrangement links TRBV19 to TRBJ1-1; 7 nucleotides agree with TRBD1. V lost 10 bases, J lost 5 bases, and 10 bases stayed unmatched. The CDR3 extends over 13 amino acids. CDR1 is LNHDA and CDR2 is SQIVND in the germline V gene (reference sequence). The CDR3 nucleotides read TGTGCCACGTTCCAGGGGGGACAAACTGAAGCTTTCTTT. It is translated as CATFQGGQTEAFF.

Comments on this clonotype: This could be a read error, since a much larger clone is one nucleotide away. The chain combines TRBV7-2 with TRBJ2-4, with D possibly being TRBD2 (6 bases). The CDR3 spans 17 residues. Per the germline V gene, CDR1 is SGHTA and CDR2 is FQGNSA. In nucleotides, the CDR3 is TGTGTCAGCAGCTTAGGGACGGGCCGGGGGGCCAAAAACATTCAGTACTTC. It translates to CVSSLGTGRGAKNIQYF. The whole variable domain, filled in from reference TRBV7-2 and TRBJ2-4, reads GAGVSQSPSNKVTEKGKDVELRCDPISGHTALYWYRQSLGQGLEFLIYFQGNSAPDKSGLPSDRFSAERTGGSVSTLTIQRTQQEDSAVYLCVSSLGTGRGAKNIQYFGAGTRLSVL.

V is TRBV2 and J is TRBJ2-4; D is unclear. Germline V gives CDR1 SNHLY, CDR2 FYNNEI. The CDR3 totals 13 residues. V shed 6 bases and J shed 6 bases, with 12 bases lying between them. CDR3 bases: TGTGCCAGCAGCGAGTACGAGTTAAACATTCAGTACTTC. This sequence encodes CASSEYELNIQYF.

The chain is built from TRBV19 and TRBJ1-5; D is uncertain. Per the germline V gene, CDR1 is LNHDA and CDR2 is SQIVND (reference sequence). V gave up 8 bases and J gave up 0 bases, with 11 bases separating them. The CDR3 has 14 amino acids. The CDR3 nucleotides are TGTGCCAGTCGTCGGGGAAATAGCAATCAGCCCCAGCATTTT. Translating gives CASRRGNSNQPQHF. The full variable domain, with the rest looked up from reference TRBV19 and TRBJ1-5, is DGGITQSPKYLFRKEGQNVTLSCEQNLNHDAMYWYRQDPGQGLRLIYYSQIVNDFQKGDIAEGYSVSREKKESFPLTVTSAQKNPTAFYLCASRRGNSNQPQHFGDGTRLSIL.

This rearrangement joins TRBV11-2 to TRBJ2-2, with D tentatively TRBD1 (5 bases). V lost 2 bases, J lost 2 bases, and 9 bases lay in between. CDR1 and CDR2 from the germline V gene are SGHAT and FQNNGV. CDR3 length: 15 residues. DNA of the CDR3: TGTGCCAGCAGCTTAATGACAGCAAACACCGGGGAGCTGTTTTTT. It specifies CASSLMTANTGELFF.

This clonotype has a handful of counts. The rearrangement uses TRBV29-1 and TRBJ2-1; D perhaps matches TRBD2 (6 bases). CDR3 size: 13 residues. V was trimmed by 7 bases and J by 4 bases, leaving 14 bases between them. The V gene's germline CDR1 is SQVTM and CDR2 ANQGSEA. CDR3 protein: CSGEEGTYNEQFF. CDR3 coding DNA: TGCAGCGGAGAGGAGGGTACATACAATGAGCAGTTCTTC.

This clonotype was seen a few times. The J gene is TRBJ1-1, the V gene TRBV6-1, with a weak D call TRBD1 (5 bases). The V gene's germline CDR1 is MNHNS and CDR2 SASEGT. The length of the CDR3 is 14 residues. Trimming took 5 bases from V and 4 from J, leaving 14 bases between them. The CDR3 loop is CASSSAGHSTEAFF. The CDR3 DNA sequence: TGTGCCAGCAGTTCGGCAGGACATTCCACTGAAGCTTTCTTT.

For this clonotype: Sequence at one end of the junction differs from germline and may be a read error. This chain uses TRBV7-2 with TRBJ1-1; D gene uncertain. Germline CDR1 SGHTA, CDR2 FQGNSA. The CDR3 loop spans 13 amino acids. Here the CDR3 reads CASSLGRATEASF. The CDR3 coding sequence is TGTGCCAGCAGCTTAGGGCGGGCCACTGAAGCTTCCTTT.

The table lists this clonotype with a few counts. The V gene is TRBV11-1, the J gene TRBJ2-3, with TRBD1 matching over 9 bases. Germline values: CDR1 SGHAT, CDR2 FQDESV (reference sequence). With V trimmed by 0 bases and J by 4 bases, 5 bases remained unmatched. The CDR3 loop spans 16 amino acids. As DNA, the CDR3 is TGTGCCAGCAGCTTAGCGCGACAGGGGGTCCCAGATACGCAGTATTTT. It is translated as CASSLARQGVPDTQYF.

This clonotype was detected a few times. This rearrangement joins TRBV4-1 to TRBJ2-2; D is uncertain. Trimming left V 6 bases short and J 3 bases short, with 8 bases between. CDR3 size: 13 residues. Germline assignment: CDR1 MGHRA and CDR2 YSYEKL. The CDR3 region is CASSPGYTGELFF. CDR3 nucleotides: TGCGCCAGCAGTCCCGGCTACACCGGGGAGCTGTTTTTT.

The rearrangement joins TRBV7-6 to TRBJ2-1; TRBD2 is a possible D gene (6 bases). The germline gives CDR1 SGHVS, CDR2 FNYEAQ. The CDR3 consists of 14 residues. V was pared by 5 bases and J by 7 bases, with 15 bases between. DNA of the CDR3: TGTGCCAGCAGCCCCAACTACCGGGGGAATGAGCAGTTCTTC. Translated, it gives CASSPNYRGNEQFF.

The rearrangement links TRBV27 to TRBJ1-5; no clear D. V lost 5 bases to trimming and J lost 1 base, with 9 bases between them. From germline, CDR1 is MNHEY and CDR2 SMNVEV (reference sequence). The CDR3 has 14 amino acids. The CDR3 DNA follows: TGTGCCAGCAGTGAGGTGAGGAGCAATCAGCCCCAGCATTTT. Its translation: CASSEVRSNQPQHF.

This clonotype was found many times. V is TRBV7-2 and J is TRBJ2-7; 11 nucleotides match TRBD2. This CDR3 is 15 amino acids long. With V trimmed by 0 bases and J by 4 bases, 2 bases remained unmatched. Germline V CDR1 and CDR2: SGHTA, FQGNSA. Here the CDR3 reads CASSLAGTSGYEQYV. CDR3 coding DNA: TGTGCCAGCAGCTTAGCCGGGACTAGCGGATACGAGCAGTACGTC.

This chain links TRBV7-2 with TRBJ2-7; 7 nucleotides align to TRBD2. Germline CDR1 is SGHTA and CDR2 is FQGNSA. The CDR3 runs to 16 residues. The ends lost 1 base at V and 2 bases at J; junction bases unmatched: 8. In DNA form, the CDR3 reads TGTGCCAGCAGCTTAGATAGTGGCGGGAGCCCCTACGAGCAGTACTTC. Protein: CASSLDSGGSPYEQYF.

This clonotype has a handful of counts. The chain employs TRBV6-6 and TRBJ2-1; 10 bases fit TRBD2. V lost 0 bases to trimming and J lost 5 bases; unmatched junction nucleotides: 13. This CDR3 has 19 amino acids. In germline, CDR1 is MNHNY, CDR2 SVGAGI (reference sequence). This CDR3 is CASSYSLLAGPPQDNEQFF. In DNA form, the CDR3 reads TGTGCCAGCAGTTACTCGTTACTAGCGGGACCCCCCCAAGACAATGAGCAGTTCTTC.

The sample holds a few counts of this clonotype. The chain uses TRBV29-1 and TRBJ2-3; TRBD1 matches 9 bases. This CDR3 is built from 16 residues. The junction had 11 bases not matched to a gene; V was cut back by 5 bases and J by 2 bases. Looked up from germline, CDR1 is SQVTM and CDR2 is ANQGSEA. The CDR3 is CSVSNLGTGPTDTQYF. The CDR3 DNA reads as TGCAGCGTTTCTAATCTGGGGACAGGGCCCACAGATACGCAGTATTTT.

This clonotype was observed a handful of times. V and J are TRBV4-1 and TRBJ1-3; possible D gene TRBD1, 6 bases. The germline V gene encodes CDR1 MGHRA and CDR2 YSYEKL. The CDR3 consists of 19 residues. Between the trimmed V and J ends, which lost 0 bases and 0 bases, there was a span of 18 bases. The CDR3 sequence is CASSQERVGGTHSGNTIYF. The CDR3 coding sequence is TGCGCCAGCAGCCAAGAACGGGTTGGAGGGACACACTCTGGAAACACCATATATTTT.

The J gene is TRBJ2-4, the V gene TRBV4-3; TRBD1 is a possible D gene (5 bases). Germline V gene sequence: CDR1 LGHNA, CDR2 YSLEER. V lost 1 base to trimming and J lost 1 base, with 14 bases between them. This CDR3 is 17 amino acids long. CDR3 loop: CASSQAGIGNAKNIQYF. In nucleotides, the CDR3 is TGCGCCAGCAGCCAAGCAGGGATTGGGAACGCCAAAAACATTCAGTACTTC.

The CDR3 DNA sequence: TGTGCCAGCATCAGGGAGCTTGAATACAATGAGCAGTTCTTC. Its protein product is CASIRELEYNEQFF. The genes are TRBV6-6 and TRBJ2-1; either TRBD1 or TRBD2 may supply D (5 bases each). V was cut by 7 bases and J by 4 bases, with 14 bases left in between. The germline gives CDR1 MNHNY, CDR2 SVGAGI (reference sequence). CDR3 length: 14 residues.

This clonotype was counted many times. The chain couples TRBV7-8 to TRBJ2-1, with D perhaps matching TRBD2 (5 bases). Germline CDR1 is SGHVS and CDR2 is FQNEAQ. V was cut by 1 base and J by 9 bases, with 16 bases left in between. The CDR3 spans 15 residues. In DNA, the CDR3 is TGTGCCAGCAGCTTAGACTCAATGGCAGAGGGTGAGCAGTTCTTC. This translates into CASSLDSMAEGEQFF. The whole variable domain, remainder taken from reference TRBV7-8 and TRBJ2-1, is GAGVSQSPRYKVAKRGQDVALRCDPISGHVSLFWYQQALGQGPEFLTYFQNEAQLDKSGLPSDRFFAERPEGSVSTLKIQRTQQEDSAVYLCASSLDSMAEGEQFFGPGTRLTVL.

CDR3 sequence (DNA): TGCAGTGCTGAGGGAGGCGGACTGTTTTTT. Protein: CSAEGGGLFF. The rearrangement joins TRBV20-1 to TRBJ1-4; D is unclear. Trimming took off 5 bases at V and 13 bases at J, with 11 bases between the two ends. In germline, CDR1 is DFQATT, CDR2 SNEGSKA (reference sequence). The CDR3 runs 10 residues.